This entry lists 29 T cell receptor beta chains sequenced from one sample in a study of cytomegalovirus exposure and HLA in healthy donors. In the PCR, 60 Vbeta and 13 Jbeta primers were used. Assay used: immunoSEQ multiplex PCR; TCRdb lists only in-frame clones, some missing. The sample lists about 140,000 clones, roughly four fifths seen once, with more than 2.5% in the top ten. What was sequenced was PBMCs. These receptors all come from a man younger than 35 in good health and CMV-seropositive.

The CDR3 protein is CASSLSQGAYEQYF. As DNA, the CDR3 is TGTGCCAGCAGTTTAAGTCAGGGGGCCTACGAGCAGTACTTC. The chain recombines TRBV27 with TRBJ2-7; 7 bases agree with TRBD1. Unmatched junction bases numbered 3, after V lost 2 bases and J lost 2 bases. CDR3 size: 14 residues. The V gene's germline CDR1 is MNHEY and CDR2 SMNVEV (reference sequence).

This rearrangement joins TRBV4-1 to TRBJ1-1, with 9 bases matching TRBD1. The V gene's germline CDR1 is MGHRA and CDR2 YSYEKL. The CDR3 covers 14 residues. The V segment lost 4 bases and the J segment 6 bases; nucleotides outside the gene matches: 6. For the CDR3, the DNA is TGCGCCAGCAGCCCACCCCGGGACAGGGCTGAAGCTTTCTTT. Protein: CASSPPRDRAEAFF.

CDR3 residues: CSVQNTGELFF. In DNA form, the CDR3 reads TGCAGCGTTCAAAACACCGGGGAGCTGTTTTTT. The chain joins TRBV29-1 to TRBJ2-2; D gene uncertain. The length of the CDR3 is 11 residues. Germline CDR1 is SQVTM and CDR2 is ANQGSEA. Trimming pared 5 bases from V and 2 bases from J, leaving 3 bases between.

The chain links TRBV28 to TRBJ2-3; 8 bases agree with TRBD1. Germline CDR1 MDHEN, CDR2 SYDVKM. The CDR3 contains 14 residues. V dropped 3 bases and J dropped 3; count of bases not matched to a gene: 2. CDR3 amino acids: CASSFRGRTDTQYF. For the CDR3, the DNA is TGTGCCAGCAGTTTCAGGGGGCGGACAGATACGCAGTATTTT.

This clone was counted a few times. The chain couples TRBV28 to TRBJ2-6; maybe TRBD2 (5 bases). The V end lost 7 bases, the J end lost 4 bases, and 23 bases lay between the germline ends. The CDR3 consists of 18 residues. Per germline, CDR1 MDHEN and CDR2 SYDVKM. CDR3 loop: CASKRRADPGSGANVLTF. The DNA for the CDR3 is TGTGCCAGCAAAAGAAGAGCAGACCCGGGGTCCGGGGCCAACGTCCTGACTTTC.

This clone was detected a few times. The V gene is TRBV27, the J gene TRBJ1-1; 8 nucleotides line up with TRBD1. Trimming removed 8 bases from V and 4 bases from J; junction bases left unmatched: 12. CDR1 MNHEY and CDR2 SMNVEV come from the germline V gene (reference sequence). CDR3 length equals 15 residues. This CDR3 reads CASQAGGARITEAFF. The CDR3 DNA reads as TGTGCCAGCCAAGCAGGGGGCGCGAGAATCACTGAAGCTTTCTTT.

The chain uses TRBV7-9 and TRBJ2-2; 9 positions agree with TRBD2. The CDR3 totals 16 residues. Trimming removed 5 bases from V and 2 bases from J; junction bases left unmatched: 6. Germline CDR1 SEHNR, CDR2 FQNEAQ (reference sequence). The CDR3 loop reads CASSHKREANTGELFF. The CDR3 bases are TGTGCCAGCAGCCATAAGCGGGAGGCCAACACCGGGGAGCTGTTTTTT.

The V call is TRBV28, the J call TRBJ1-1; perhaps TRBD1 as D (5 bases). The germline V gene has CDR1 MDHEN and CDR2 SYDVKM. This CDR3 is built from 16 residues. V was pared by 4 bases and J by 4 bases, with 19 bases between. DNA for the CDR3: TGTGCCAGCAGTTCGAAGGGGCGGCATGATGGCACTGAAGCTTTCTTT. It specifies CASSSKGRHDGTEAFF.

V usage is TRBV7-2 and J usage is TRBJ1-4; D remains ambiguous. The CDR3 is made up of 13 amino acids. Trimming cost V 2 bases and J 7 bases, with 8 bases left between them. CDR1 and CDR2 (germline): SGHTA, FQGNSA. The CDR3 is CASSLLEGEKLFF. The CDR3 bases are TGTGCCAGCAGCTTATTAGAGGGTGAAAAACTGTTTTTT. Supplemented by reference TRBV7-2 and TRBJ1-4, the full variable domain reads GAGVSQSPSNKVTEKGKDVELRCDPISGHTALYWYRQSLGQGLEFLIYFQGNSAPDKSGLPSDRFSAERTGGSVSTLTIQRTQQEDSAVYLCASSLLEGEKLFFGSGTQLSVL.

The rearrangement uses TRBV7-9 and TRBJ1-1, with D uncertain. Germline V lookup: CDR1 SEHNR, CDR2 FQNEAQ (reference sequence). CDR3 length: 14 amino acids. Trimming shortened V by 5 bases and J by 7 bases, and 17 bases separated the two germline ends. CDR3 nucleotide sequence: TGTGCCAGCAGCGCGATGAATCAACCCAATGAAGCTTTCTTT. Amino acids: CASSAMNQPNEAFF.

The chain combines TRBV6-1 with TRBJ2-3; D uncertain. Germline CDR1 reads MNHNS; CDR2 reads SASEGT. V shed 6 bases and J shed 7 bases, with 11 bases lying between them. The CDR3 length is 12 residues. The chain's CDR3 is CASSEPPNTQYF. For the CDR3, the DNA is TGTGCCAGCAGCGAACCCCCCAATACGCAGTATTTT.

The chain uses TRBV28 and TRBJ1-1, with TRBD1 identical over 7 bases. CDR1 is MDHEN, CDR2 SYDVKM, per germline. After removal of 6 bases from V and 7 bases from J, the junction contained 11 bases not matched to a gene. The CDR3 totals 14 residues. CDR3 sequence: CASSPAGTVNEAFF. The CDR3 DNA follows: TGTGCCAGCAGCCCTGCCGGGACAGTTAATGAAGCTTTCTTT.

The rearrangement links TRBV28 to TRBJ2-7, with TRBD2 matching over 13 bases. CDR1 and CDR2 from the germline V gene are MDHEN and SYDVKM. The V and J ends lost 6 bases and 2 bases, in that order; junction bases with no gene match: 4. The CDR3 extends over 15 amino acids. CDR3 bases: TGTGCCAGCAGCCCCGGGACTAGCGGGACCTACGAGCAGTACTTC. This codes for CASSPGTSGTYEQYF. Complete variable domain (other parts from reference TRBV28 and TRBJ2-7): DVKVTQSSRYLVKRTGEKVFLECVQDMDHENMFWYRQDPGLGLRLIYFSYDVKMKEKGDIPEGYSVSREKKERFSLILESASTNQTSMYLCASSPGTSGTYEQYFGPGTRLTVT.

This clone came up a few times. V and J are TRBV27 and TRBJ2-4; TRBD1 agrees at 10 bases. Germline-derived CDR1 and CDR2 are MNHEY and SMNVEV (reference sequence). CDR3 length equals 16 residues. Losses at the gene ends were 2 bases for V and 0 bases for J; bases not matched to a gene: 1. The CDR3 loop reads CASSLRQGAAKNIQYF. The CDR3 bases are TGTGCCAGCAGTTTAAGACAGGGGGCAGCCAAAAACATTCAGTACTTC.

This sequence joins TRBV7-9 and TRBJ2-1, with 9 bases identical to TRBD2. The CDR3 consists of 14 residues. Germline CDR1 and CDR2: SEHNR and FQNEAQ (reference sequence). V lost 5 bases, J lost 8 bases, and 7 bases stayed unmatched. The CDR3 DNA reads as TGTGCCAGCAGCCTCGGGACTAGCTGGGATGAGCAGTTCTTC. It encodes CASSLGTSWDEQFF.

V is TRBV5-6 and J is TRBJ2-1; TRBD2 is a possible D gene (5 bases). The V gene's germline CDR1 is SGHDT and CDR2 YYEEEE. Trimming shortened V by 0 bases and J by 12 bases, and 13 bases separated the two germline ends. This CDR3 spans 13 amino acids. The chain's CDR3 is CASSLAGWGGQFF. The CDR3 nucleotides read TGTGCCAGCAGCTTGGCGGGGTGGGGTGGGCAGTTCTTC.

V usage is TRBV10-3 and J usage is TRBJ1-5; 9 nucleotides agree with TRBD1. This CDR3 comprises 14 residues. Germline V gene data show CDR1 as ENHRY and CDR2 as SYGVKD. After removal of 5 bases from V and 7 bases from J, the junction contained 6 bases not matched to a gene. This CDR3 is CAISPGQGSQPQHF. The CDR3 region has the DNA TGTGCCATCAGTCCGGGACAGGGCTCCCAGCCCCAGCATTTT.

The chain has TRBV28 and TRBJ2-3; 9 nucleotides align to TRBD2. The CDR3 extends over 16 amino acids. With V trimmed by 4 bases and J by 0 bases, 5 bases remained unmatched. CDR1 is MDHEN and CDR2 is SYDVKM in the germline V gene. The CDR3 DNA follows: TGTGCCAGCAGTTCTCGACTAGCGGCCAGCACAGATACGCAGTATTTT. It codes for CASSSRLAASTDTQYF.

The count of this clone is one. This rearrangement joins TRBV7-6 to TRBJ1-2, with 7 nucleotides matching TRBD1. Trimming took 5 bases from V and 6 from J; bases not matched to a gene: 9. The CDR3 totals 14 residues. Germline-derived CDR1 and CDR2 are SGHVS and FNYEAQ. In nucleotides, the CDR3 is TGTGCCAGCAGCAATCCTACCGGGACAGATGGCTACACCTTC. It codes for CASSNPTGTDGYTF. The full variable domain, completed using reference TRBV7-6 and TRBJ1-2, is GAGVSQSPRYKVTKRGQDVALRCDPISGHVSLYWYRQALGQGPEFLTYFNYEAQQDKSGLPNDRFSAERPEGSISTLTIQRTEQRDSAMYRCASSNPTGTDGYTFGSGTRLTVV.

This sequence joins TRBV6-7 and TRBJ2-7; 11 bases line up with TRBD2. TRBV6-7 is identified as an open reading frame with a role that is uncertain. The CDR3 has 16 amino acids. With V trimmed by 4 bases and J by 1 base, 6 bases remained unmatched. This CDR3 is CASSSETSGKSYEQYF. The CDR3 DNA follows: TGTGCCAGCAGTTCCGAGACTAGCGGGAAGTCCTACGAGCAGTACTTC.

The chain uses TRBV28 and TRBJ2-7; perhaps TRBD2 as D (5 bases). The germline V and J ends were trimmed by 3 bases and 0 bases, with 12 bases remaining between them. The germline gives CDR1 MDHEN, CDR2 SYDVKM. The CDR3 consists of 15 residues. CDR3 nucleotides: TGTGCCAGCAGTTTTAGAGGACTCTCCTCCTACGAGCAGTACTTC. Residues: CASSFRGLSSYEQYF.

The chain uses TRBV7-2 and TRBJ1-5; possible D gene TRBD1, 5 bases. Trimming stripped 5 bases from V and 9 bases from J, with 14 bases between. The CDR3 extends over 13 amino acids. CDR1 and CDR2 (germline): SGHTA, FQGNSA. The CDR3 sequence is CASSPFSGGPQHF. The CDR3 bases are TGTGCCAGCAGCCCTTTCTCCGGGGGGCCCCAGCATTTT.

This clone has just one count. CDR3 nucleotides: TGTGCCAGCCTGGTTCCAGGACAGGGGTCCTACGAGCAGTACTTC. Its translation is CASLVPGQGSYEQYF. This chain links TRBV2 with TRBJ2-7; the match to TRBD1 covers 9 bases. CDR1 and CDR2 (germline): SNHLY, FYNNEI. V lost 8 bases and J lost 1; bases outside the gene matches: 9. The length of the CDR3 is 15 residues.

This clone has only a few counts. The chain joins TRBV7-6 to TRBJ1-4, with 7 bases lining up with TRBD1. In germline, CDR1 is SGHVS, CDR2 FNYEAQ. Trimming at V came to 5 bases and at J to 4 bases, leaving 7 bases not matched to a gene. This CDR3 is 15 amino acids long. CDR3 sequence: CASSEGAGVNEKLFF. CDR3 sequence (DNA): TGTGCCAGCAGCGAGGGGGCCGGGGTTAATGAAAAACTGTTTTTT. The variable domain in full, completed from reference TRBV7-6 and TRBJ1-4, reads GAGVSQSPRYKVTKRGQDVALRCDPISGHVSLYWYRQALGQGPEFLTYFNYEAQQDKSGLPNDRFSAERPEGSISTLTIQRTEQRDSAMYRCASSEGAGVNEKLFFGSGTQLSVL.

The V and J genes are TRBV14 and TRBJ1-2; TRBD1 agrees at 9 bases. The V segment lost 4 bases and the J segment 1 base; nucleotides outside the gene matches: 7. The CDR3 consists of 16 residues. Germline CDR1 and CDR2: SGHDN and FVKESK. The CDR3 region is CASSPRDRAYNYGYTF. The CDR3 region has the DNA TGTGCCAGCAGCCCTCGGGACAGGGCATATAACTATGGCTACACCTTC.

The DNA of the CDR3 is TGCGCCAGCAGCCCGGCGGGGGGAAATAATGAAAAACTGTTTTTT. Amino acids: CASSPAGGNNEKLFF. V is TRBV5-1 and J is TRBJ1-4; tentative D call: TRBD1 (5 bases). The V gene lost 4 bases and the J gene lost 4 bases, with 14 bases spanning the gap. Germline CDR1 SGHRS, CDR2 YFSETQ. This CDR3 has 15 amino acids.

The V and J genes are TRBV4-1 and TRBJ1-2, with 8 bases fitting TRBD1. CDR1 is MGHRA, CDR2 YSYEKL, per germline. Losses at the gene ends were 0 bases for V and 5 bases for J; bases not matched to a gene: 2. There are 14 residues in the CDR3. The DNA for the CDR3 is TGCGCCAGCAGCCAAGAAAACAGGGGGTATGGCTACACCTTC. Translated, it gives CASSQENRGYGYTF.

The V call is TRBV27, the J call TRBJ2-7, with D perhaps TRBD1 (6 bases). V dropped 4 bases and J dropped 6 bases, with 10 bases sitting between them. CDR3 length: 12 residues. Germline V gene sequence: CDR1 MNHEY, CDR2 SMNVEV (reference sequence). The CDR3 bases are TGTGCCAGCAGTTCCCAGGACAGCGAGCAGTACTTC. It is translated as CASSSQDSEQYF.

This sequence joins TRBV10-2 and TRBJ2-1, with TRBD2 identical over 9 bases. This CDR3 is built from 15 residues. Trimming cost V 4 bases and J 5 bases; bases outside gene matches: 6. Germline-derived CDR1 and CDR2 are WSHSY and SAAADI. CDR3 sequence reads: CASSAAGGVNNEQFF. CDR3 DNA sequence: TGCGCCAGCAGTGCAGCGGGAGGCGTAAACAATGAGCAGTTCTTC.